The 15 T cell receptor beta chains below come from one sample, sequenced in a study of cytomegalovirus exposure and HLA in healthy donors. PCR used 60 Vbeta primers and 13 Jbeta primers. Clones were sequenced by immunoSEQ multiplex PCR, and TCRdb holds only the in-frame ones, with some missing. Of about 260,000 clones listed, around 65% are singletons. Sample: PBMCs. All receptors derive from a female donor in good health and CMV-seronegative.

The rearrangement links TRBV7-2 to TRBJ2-7; possible D gene TRBD1, 5 bases. Germline V gives CDR1 SGHTA, CDR2 FQGNSA. The CDR3 covers 13 residues. The germline V and J ends were trimmed by 5 bases and 1 base, with 9 bases remaining between them. Written as DNA, the CDR3 is TGTGCCAGCAGCCAAAGACAGTCCTACGAGCAGTACTTC. It yields the protein CASSQRQSYEQYF.

This rearrangement joins TRBV5-1 to TRBJ2-6; D ambiguous. The germline CDR1 and CDR2 sequences are SGHRS and YFSETQ. The CDR3 totals 15 residues. Trimming removed 0 bases from V and 0 bases from J, with 4 bases in between. CDR3 sequence (DNA): TGCGCCAGCAGCTTGGACGGCTCTGGGGCCAACGTCCTGACTTTC. It is translated as CASSLDGSGANVLTF.

This chain connects TRBV19 to TRBJ2-5; 8 bases align to TRBD1. The J call may be wrong; the DNA end is better matched by TRBJ2-7. The CDR3 is 15 amino acids. Germline V gene lookup returns CDR1 LNHDA and CDR2 SQIVND (reference sequence). The CDR3 region has the DNA TGTGCCAGTAGTCCCCCAGGGGGCCCCCCCTACGAGCAGTACTTC. Protein product: CASSPPGGPPYEQYF.

The rearrangement uses TRBV25-1 and TRBJ1-6; D is unclear. Germline V gene data show CDR1 as MGHDK and CDR2 as SYGVNS. The ends were cut back, 5 bases at V and 5 bases at J, with 7 bases in the middle. The CDR3 loop spans 13 amino acids. CDR3 protein: CASSSQDNSPLHF. In DNA form, the CDR3 reads TGTGCCAGCAGTAGCCAGGATAATTCACCCCTCCACTTT.

This clone appeared once. This rearrangement joins TRBV29-1 to TRBJ1-1; 7 nucleotides agree with TRBD1. CDR3 length: 13 residues. V lost 4 bases, J lost 6 bases, and 8 bases stayed unmatched. CDR1 is SQVTM, CDR2 ANQGSEA, per germline. The CDR3 here is CSVGGTGVPEAFF. The CDR3, as DNA: TGCAGCGTTGGGGGAACAGGGGTACCTGAAGCTTTCTTT.

This chain uses TRBV30 with TRBJ2-3; D is perhaps TRBD2 (5 bases). The V and J ends lost 1 base and 4 bases respectively, with 21 bases between them. The germline gives CDR1 GTSNPN, CDR2 SVGIG (reference sequence). This CDR3 spans 17 amino acids. The CDR3 DNA follows: TGTGCCTGGAGTGATAAAGGTATGGACTCCGGGGCAGATACGCAGTATTTT. Amino acid sequence: CAWSDKGMDSGADTQYF.

This clone occurred a few times. The chain carries TRBV4-1 and TRBJ2-7, with D maybe TRBD2 (5 bases). Trimming removed 1 base from V and 1 base from J, with 5 bases in between. Germline assignment: CDR1 MGHRA and CDR2 YSYEKL. The CDR3 runs to 13 residues. DNA for the CDR3: TGCGCCAGCAGCCAAGGGACTTCCTACGAGCAGTACTTC. Its protein product is CASSQGTSYEQYF.

This clone came up a few times. In nucleotides, the CDR3 is TGTGCCAGCAGCTTAAAGCTAGCCTCGGATACGCAGTATTTT. Translation: CASSLKLASDTQYF. The chain combines TRBV5-4 with TRBJ2-3, with D possibly TRBD2 on 5 matching bases. There are 14 residues in the CDR3. The germline V and J ends were trimmed by 2 bases and 6 bases, with 13 bases remaining between them. CDR1 and CDR2 (germline): SGHNT, YYREEE (reference sequence).

The chain combines TRBV5-4 with TRBJ1-1; D is unclear. CDR3 length equals 14 residues. V was pared by 7 bases and J by 2 bases, with 15 bases between. Germline V CDR1 and CDR2: SGHNT, YYREEE (reference sequence). The CDR3 reads CASGERVPNTEAFF. CDR3 in DNA: TGTGCCAGCGGCGAACGGGTCCCTAACACTGAAGCTTTCTTT.

The table lists this clone with a few counts. The chain recombines TRBV11-2 with TRBJ1-2; TRBD1 matches 8 bases. Per the germline V gene, CDR1 is SGHAT and CDR2 is FQNNGV. V shed 2 bases, J shed 2 bases, and the junction held 1 base outside the gene matches. This CDR3 is built from 14 residues. The CDR3 DNA sequence: TGTGCCAGCAGCTTACAGGGGGCAAACTATGGCTACACCTTC. Protein product: CASSLQGANYGYTF.

This clone was detected only a few times. The chain uses TRBV5-4 and TRBJ2-1; 7 bases line up with TRBD2. CDR1 and CDR2 from the germline V gene are SGHNT and YYREEE (reference sequence). The J segment lost 4 bases and the V segment lost 0 bases, leaving 4 bases of the junction unmatched. The CDR3 consists of 15 residues. CDR3 sequence (DNA): TGTGCCAGCAGCTTGGGAGCTAGCGGATACAATGAGCAGTTCTTC. Encoded protein: CASSLGASGYNEQFF.

This chain connects TRBV5-1 to TRBJ2-3; 14 bases fit TRBD2. CDR1 is SGHRS and CDR2 is YFSETQ in the germline V gene. The CDR3 has 20 amino acids. Germline trimming cut 5 bases from V and 4 bases from J; bases unmatched to any gene: 18. CDR3 DNA: TGCGCCAGCAGTAAGACAGGCCAGTATCCGGGACTAGCGGGAGCAGATACGCAGTATTTT. This sequence encodes CASSKTGQYPGLAGADTQYF.

Here the CDR3 reads CASSSISRGYYNEQFF. CDR3 nucleotides: TGTGCCAGCAGCTCTATCAGCAGGGGTTACTACAATGAGCAGTTCTTC. This chain connects TRBV7-9 to TRBJ2-1, with D possibly matching TRBD1 (6 bases). From germline, CDR1 is SEHNR and CDR2 FQNEAQ (reference sequence). The ends were cut back, 4 bases at V and 3 bases at J, with 16 bases in the middle. CDR3 size: 16 residues. The full variable domain, with the rest looked up from reference TRBV7-9 and TRBJ2-1, is DTGVSQNPRHKITKRGQNVTFRCDPISEHNRLYWYRQTLGQGPEFLTYFQNEAQLEKSRLLSDRFSAERPKGSFSTLEIQRTEQGDSAMYLCASSSISRGYYNEQFFGPGTRLTVL.

The gene calls are TRBV23-1 and TRBJ2-7; 8 positions agree with TRBD1. TRBV23-1 counts as an open reading frame of uncertain function. CDR3 length: 17 amino acids. The ends lost 8 bases at V and 6 bases at J; junction bases unmatched: 21. The CDR3 DNA reads as TGCGCCAGCGGCCTCACTCGGGTCCAGGGGGCTTTCTGCGAGCAGTACTTC. As protein: CASGLTRVQGAFCEQYF.

V and J are TRBV6-6 and TRBJ2-7; 10 bases match TRBD2. Trimming removed 5 bases from V and 2 bases from J; junction bases left unmatched: 9. The CDR3 length is 16 residues. The V gene's germline CDR1 is MNHNY and CDR2 SVGAGI (reference sequence). The CDR3 DNA sequence: TGTGCCAGCAGTGGGACCTTAGCGGGAGGCCCCTACGAGCAGTACTTC. This sequence encodes CASSGTLAGGPYEQYF.